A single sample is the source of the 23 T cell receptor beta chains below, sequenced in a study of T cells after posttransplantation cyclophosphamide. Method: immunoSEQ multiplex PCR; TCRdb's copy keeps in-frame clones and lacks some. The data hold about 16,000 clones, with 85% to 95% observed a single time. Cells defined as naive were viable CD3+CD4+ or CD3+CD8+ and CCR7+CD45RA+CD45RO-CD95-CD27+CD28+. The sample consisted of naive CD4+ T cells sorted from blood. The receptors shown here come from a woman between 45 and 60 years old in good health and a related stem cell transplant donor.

The CDR3 coding sequence is TGTGCCAGCTCACCATCCCGAGAACTAGCGTTTTCCTCTGGGGCCAACGTCCTGACTTTC. Protein: CASSPSRELAFSSGANVLTF. This chain joins TRBV18 and TRBJ2-6, with 7 bases matching TRBD2. The CDR3 consists of 20 residues. Unmatched junction bases numbered 13, after V lost 2 bases and J lost 0 bases. Per germline, CDR1 KGHSH and CDR2 LQKENI.

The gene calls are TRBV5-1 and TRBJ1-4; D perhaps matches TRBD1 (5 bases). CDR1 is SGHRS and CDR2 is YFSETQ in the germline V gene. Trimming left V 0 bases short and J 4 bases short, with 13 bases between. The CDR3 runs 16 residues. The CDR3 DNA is TGCGCCAGCAGCTTGGAAGCGCGGGGGAATAATGAAAAACTGTTTTTT. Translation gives CASSLEARGNNEKLFF.

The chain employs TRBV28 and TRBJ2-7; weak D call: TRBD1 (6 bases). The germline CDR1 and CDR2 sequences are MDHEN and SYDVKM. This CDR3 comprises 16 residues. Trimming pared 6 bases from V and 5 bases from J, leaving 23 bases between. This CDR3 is CASSPLATGDRNEQYF. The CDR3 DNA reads TGTGCCAGCAGCCCCCTCGCGACAGGCGACAGGAACGAGCAGTACTTC.

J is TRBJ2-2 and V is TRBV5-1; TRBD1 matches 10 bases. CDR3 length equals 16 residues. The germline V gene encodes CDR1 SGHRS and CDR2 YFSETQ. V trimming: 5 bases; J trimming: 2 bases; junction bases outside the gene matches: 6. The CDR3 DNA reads TGCGCCAGCAGGACGGGACAGGGGATAAACACCGGGGAGCTGTTTTTT. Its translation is CASRTGQGINTGELFF. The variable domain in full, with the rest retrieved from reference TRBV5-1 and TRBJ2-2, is KAGVTQTPRYLIKTRGQQVTLSCSPISGHRSVSWYQQTPGQGLQFLFEYFSETQRNKGNFPGRFSGRQFSNSRSEMNVSTLELGDSALYLCASRTGQGINTGELFFGEGSRLTVL.

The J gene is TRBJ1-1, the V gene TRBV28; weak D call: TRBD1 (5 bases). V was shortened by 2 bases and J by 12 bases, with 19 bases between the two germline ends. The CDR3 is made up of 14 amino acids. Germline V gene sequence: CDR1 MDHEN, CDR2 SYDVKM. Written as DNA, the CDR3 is TGTGCCAGCAGTTTACTAGGGGTTAGTACAGGATCTTTCTTT. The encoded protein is CASSLLGVSTGSFF.

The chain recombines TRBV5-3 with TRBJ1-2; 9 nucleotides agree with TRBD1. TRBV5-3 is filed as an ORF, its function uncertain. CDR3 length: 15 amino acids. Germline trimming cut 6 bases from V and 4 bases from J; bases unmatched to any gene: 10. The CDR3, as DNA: TGTGCCAGAATCCACAGGGGGCCCGGTTGCTATGGCTACACCTTC. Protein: CARIHRGPGCYGYTF.

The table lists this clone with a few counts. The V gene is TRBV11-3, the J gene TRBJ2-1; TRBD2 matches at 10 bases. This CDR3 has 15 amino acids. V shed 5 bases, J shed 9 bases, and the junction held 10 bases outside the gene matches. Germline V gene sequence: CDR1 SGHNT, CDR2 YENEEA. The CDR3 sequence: CASSLQAGGLGEQFF. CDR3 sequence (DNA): TGTGCCAGCAGCCTCCAAGCGGGAGGGCTGGGTGAGCAGTTCTTC.

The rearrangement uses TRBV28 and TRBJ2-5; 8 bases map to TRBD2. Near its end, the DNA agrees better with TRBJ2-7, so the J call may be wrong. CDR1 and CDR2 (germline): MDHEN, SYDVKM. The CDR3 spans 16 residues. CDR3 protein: CASSFASGLSSYEQYF. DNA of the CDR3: TGTGCCAGCAGTTTCGCTAGCGGGCTAAGCTCCTACGAGCAGTACTTC.

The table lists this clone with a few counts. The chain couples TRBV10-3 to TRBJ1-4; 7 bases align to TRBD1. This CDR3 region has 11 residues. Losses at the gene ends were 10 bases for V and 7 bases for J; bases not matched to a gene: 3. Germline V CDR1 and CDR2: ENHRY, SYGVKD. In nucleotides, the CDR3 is TGTGCCAGCCGGGACAGTGAAAAACTGTTTTTT. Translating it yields CASRDSEKLFF.

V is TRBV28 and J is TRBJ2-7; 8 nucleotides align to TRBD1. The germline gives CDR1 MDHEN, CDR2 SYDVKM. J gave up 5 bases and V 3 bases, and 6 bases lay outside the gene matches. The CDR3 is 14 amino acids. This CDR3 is CASSLPLTGDEQYF. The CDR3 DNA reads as TGTGCCAGCAGTTTGCCCTTGACAGGGGACGAGCAGTACTTC.

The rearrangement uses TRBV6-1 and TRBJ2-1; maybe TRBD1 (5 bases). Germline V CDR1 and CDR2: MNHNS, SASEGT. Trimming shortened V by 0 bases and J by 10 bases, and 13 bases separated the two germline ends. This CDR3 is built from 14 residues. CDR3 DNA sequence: TGTGCCAGCAGTGAAGCGGGCCCTGACAGAGAGCAGTTCTTC. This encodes CASSEAGPDREQFF.

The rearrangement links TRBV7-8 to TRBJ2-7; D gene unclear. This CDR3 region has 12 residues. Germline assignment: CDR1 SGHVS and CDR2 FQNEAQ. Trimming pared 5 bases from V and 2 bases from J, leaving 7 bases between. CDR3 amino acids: CASSPGAYEQYF. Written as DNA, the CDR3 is TGTGCCAGCAGCCCCGGAGCCTACGAGCAGTACTTC.

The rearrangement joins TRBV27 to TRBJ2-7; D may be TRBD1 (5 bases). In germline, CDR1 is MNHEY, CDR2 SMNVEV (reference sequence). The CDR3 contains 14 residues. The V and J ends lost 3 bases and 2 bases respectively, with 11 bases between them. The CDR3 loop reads CASSFSDSAYEQYF. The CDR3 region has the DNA TGTGCCAGCAGTTTCTCTGACAGTGCCTACGAGCAGTACTTC.

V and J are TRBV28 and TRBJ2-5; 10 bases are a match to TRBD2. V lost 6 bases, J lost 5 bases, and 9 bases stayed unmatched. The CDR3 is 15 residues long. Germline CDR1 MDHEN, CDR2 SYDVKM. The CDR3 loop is CASRTSGRVYETQYF. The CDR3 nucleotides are TGTGCCAGCAGGACTAGCGGGCGGGTCTATGAGACCCAGTACTTC.

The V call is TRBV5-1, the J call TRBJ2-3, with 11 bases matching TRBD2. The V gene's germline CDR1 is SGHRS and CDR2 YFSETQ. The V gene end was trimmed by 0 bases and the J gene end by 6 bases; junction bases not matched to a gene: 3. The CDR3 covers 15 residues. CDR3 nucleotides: TGCGCCAGCAGCTTGGCAGGACTAGCGGGCGATACGCAGTATTTT. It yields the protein CASSLAGLAGDTQYF. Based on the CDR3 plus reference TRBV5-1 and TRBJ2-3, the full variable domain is KAGVTQTPRYLIKTRGQQVTLSCSPISGHRSVSWYQQTPGQGLQFLFEYFSETQRNKGNFPGRFSGRQFSNSRSEMNVSTLELGDSALYLCASSLAGLAGDTQYFGPGTRLTVL.

DNA for the CDR3: TGTGCCAGCAGTGGCGCGGGAGGGCACTACGAGCAGTACTTC. Translated, it gives CASSGAGGHYEQYF. V usage is TRBV25-1 and J usage is TRBJ2-7, with 9 bases that match TRBD2. The CDR3 extends over 14 amino acids. Germline V lookup: CDR1 MGHDK, CDR2 SYGVNS. Germline trimming cut 4 bases from V and 3 bases from J; bases unmatched to any gene: 4.

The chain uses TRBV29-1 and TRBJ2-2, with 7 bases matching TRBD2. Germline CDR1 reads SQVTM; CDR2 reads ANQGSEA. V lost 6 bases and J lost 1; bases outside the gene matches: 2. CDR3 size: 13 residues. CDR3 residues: CSVGRRNTGELFF. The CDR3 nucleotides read TGCAGCGTCGGGAGGCGGAACACCGGGGAGCTGTTTTTT.

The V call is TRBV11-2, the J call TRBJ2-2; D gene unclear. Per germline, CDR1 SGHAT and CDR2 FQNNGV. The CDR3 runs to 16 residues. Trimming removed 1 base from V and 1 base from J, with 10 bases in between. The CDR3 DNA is TGTGCCAGCAGCTTAGGCGCCGCCTTGAACACCGGGGAGCTGTTTTTT. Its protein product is CASSLGAALNTGELFF.

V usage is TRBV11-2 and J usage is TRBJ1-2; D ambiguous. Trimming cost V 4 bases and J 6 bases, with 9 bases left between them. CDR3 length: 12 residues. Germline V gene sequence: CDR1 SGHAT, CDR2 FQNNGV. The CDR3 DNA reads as TGTGCCAGCAGCTCCCGGGTGGATGGCTACACCTTC. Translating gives CASSSRVDGYTF.

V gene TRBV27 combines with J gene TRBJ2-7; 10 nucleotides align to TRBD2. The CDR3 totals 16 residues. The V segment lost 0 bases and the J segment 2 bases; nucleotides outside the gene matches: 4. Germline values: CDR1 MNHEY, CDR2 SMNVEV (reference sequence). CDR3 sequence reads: CASSLSILAGAYEQYF. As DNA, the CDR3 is TGTGCCAGCAGTTTATCGATCCTAGCGGGGGCCTACGAGCAGTACTTC.

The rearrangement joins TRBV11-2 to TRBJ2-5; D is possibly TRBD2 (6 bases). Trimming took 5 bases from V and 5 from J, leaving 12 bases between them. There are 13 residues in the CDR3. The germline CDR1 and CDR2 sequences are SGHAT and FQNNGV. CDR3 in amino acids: CASSRSGSETQYF. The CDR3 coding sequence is TGTGCCAGCAGCCGTAGCGGAAGCGAGACCCAGTACTTC.

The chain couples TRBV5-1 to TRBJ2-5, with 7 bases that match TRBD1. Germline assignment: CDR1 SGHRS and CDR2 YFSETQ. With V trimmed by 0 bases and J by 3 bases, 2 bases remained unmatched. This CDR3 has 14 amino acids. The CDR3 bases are TGCGCCAGCAGCTTGGCCGGGACAGAAGAGACCCAGTACTTC. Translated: CASSLAGTEETQYF.

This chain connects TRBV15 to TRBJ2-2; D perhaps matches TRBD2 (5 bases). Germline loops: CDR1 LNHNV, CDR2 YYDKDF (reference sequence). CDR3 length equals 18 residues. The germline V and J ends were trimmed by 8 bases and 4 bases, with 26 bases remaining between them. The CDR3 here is CATRESEGSPSFTGELFF. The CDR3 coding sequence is TGTGCCACCCGCGAATCCGAGGGCTCGCCGTCCTTCACCGGGGAGCTGTTTTTT.